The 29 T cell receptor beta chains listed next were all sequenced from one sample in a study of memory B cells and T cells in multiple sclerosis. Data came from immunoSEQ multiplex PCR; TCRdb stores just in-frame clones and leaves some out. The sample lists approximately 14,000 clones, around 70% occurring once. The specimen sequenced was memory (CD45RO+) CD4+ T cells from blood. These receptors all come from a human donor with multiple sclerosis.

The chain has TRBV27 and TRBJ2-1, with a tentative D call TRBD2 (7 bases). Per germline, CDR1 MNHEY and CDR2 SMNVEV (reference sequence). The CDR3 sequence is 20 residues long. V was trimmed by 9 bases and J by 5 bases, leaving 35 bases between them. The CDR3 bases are TGTGCCAGAGGACTTCGAGGACTTGGATGGGGGCGGGAGTCCCACAATGAGCAGTTCTTC. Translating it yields CARGLRGLGWGRESHNEQFF.

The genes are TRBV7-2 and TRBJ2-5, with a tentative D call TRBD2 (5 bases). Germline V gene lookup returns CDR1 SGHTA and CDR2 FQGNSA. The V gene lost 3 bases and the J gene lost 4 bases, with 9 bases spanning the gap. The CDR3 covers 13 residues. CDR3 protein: CASSFGIRETQYF. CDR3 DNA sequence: TGTGCCAGCAGCTTCGGGATACGAGAGACCCAGTACTTC.

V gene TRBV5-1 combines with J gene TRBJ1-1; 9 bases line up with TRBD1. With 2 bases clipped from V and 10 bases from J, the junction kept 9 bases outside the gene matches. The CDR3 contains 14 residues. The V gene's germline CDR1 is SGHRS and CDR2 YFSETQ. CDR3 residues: CASSFEDRGGVAFF. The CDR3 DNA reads TGCGCCAGCAGCTTCGAGGACAGGGGCGGAGTAGCTTTCTTT.

Here the CDR3 DNA reads TGTGCCAGCAGAGGGGGGGTAGAGACCCAGTACTTC. Amino acids: CASRGGVETQYF. This rearrangement joins TRBV6-6 to TRBJ2-5; D is perhaps TRBD2 (7 bases). CDR1 and CDR2 from the germline V gene are MNHNY and SVGAGI (reference sequence). This CDR3 is built from 12 residues. V was trimmed by 6 bases and J by 4 bases, leaving 9 bases between them.

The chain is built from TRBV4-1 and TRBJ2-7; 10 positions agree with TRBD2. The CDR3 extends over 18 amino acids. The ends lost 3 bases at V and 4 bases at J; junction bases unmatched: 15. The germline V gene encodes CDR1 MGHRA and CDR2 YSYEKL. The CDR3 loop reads CASSQDSWGSGGIYEQYF. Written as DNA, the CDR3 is TGCGCCAGCAGCCAGGACTCCTGGGGTAGCGGGGGGATATACGAGCAGTACTTC.

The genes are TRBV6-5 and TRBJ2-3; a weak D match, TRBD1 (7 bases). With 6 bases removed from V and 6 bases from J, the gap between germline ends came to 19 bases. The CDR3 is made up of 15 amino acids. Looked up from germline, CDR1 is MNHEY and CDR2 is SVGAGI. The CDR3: CASRASGGPTDTQYF. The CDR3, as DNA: TGTGCCAGCAGAGCCTCAGGGGGGCCGACTGATACGCAGTATTTT.

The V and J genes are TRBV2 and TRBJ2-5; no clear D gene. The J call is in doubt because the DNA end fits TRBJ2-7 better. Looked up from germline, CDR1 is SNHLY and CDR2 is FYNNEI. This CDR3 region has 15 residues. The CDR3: CASSVGRLSSYEQYF. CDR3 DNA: TGTGCCAGCAGTGTTGGCAGGCTGAGCTCCTACGAGCAGTACTTC.

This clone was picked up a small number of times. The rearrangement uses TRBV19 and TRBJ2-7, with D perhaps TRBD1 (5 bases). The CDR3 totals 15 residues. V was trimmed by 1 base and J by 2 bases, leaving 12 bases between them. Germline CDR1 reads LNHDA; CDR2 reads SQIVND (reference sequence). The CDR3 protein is CASSIGGVGPYEQYF. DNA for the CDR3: TGTGCCAGTAGTATAGGGGGCGTTGGACCCTACGAGCAGTACTTC. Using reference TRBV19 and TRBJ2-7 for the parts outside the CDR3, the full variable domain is DGGITQSPKYLFRKEGQNVTLSCEQNLNHDAMYWYRQDPGQGLRLIYYSQIVNDFQKGDIAEGYSVSREKKESFPLTVTSAQKNPTAFYLCASSIGGVGPYEQYFGPGTRLTVT.

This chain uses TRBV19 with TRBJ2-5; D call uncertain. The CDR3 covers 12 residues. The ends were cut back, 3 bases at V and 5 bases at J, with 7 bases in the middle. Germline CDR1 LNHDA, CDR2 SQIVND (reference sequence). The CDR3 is CASSMTGETQYF. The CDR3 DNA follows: TGTGCCAGTAGTATGACCGGGGAGACCCAGTACTTC.

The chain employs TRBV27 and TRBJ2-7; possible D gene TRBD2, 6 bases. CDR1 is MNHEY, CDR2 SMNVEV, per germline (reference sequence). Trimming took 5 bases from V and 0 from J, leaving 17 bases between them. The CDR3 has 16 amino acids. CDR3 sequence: CASSPRLATSSYEQYF. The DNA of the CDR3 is TGTGCCAGCAGTCCAAGGCTAGCGACCAGCTCCTACGAGCAGTACTTC.

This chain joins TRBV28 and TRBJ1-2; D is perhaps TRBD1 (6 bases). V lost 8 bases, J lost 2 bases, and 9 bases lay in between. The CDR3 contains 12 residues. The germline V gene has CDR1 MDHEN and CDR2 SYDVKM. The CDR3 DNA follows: TGTGCCAGCTACAGGGTAAACTATGGCTACACCTTC. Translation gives CASYRVNYGYTF.

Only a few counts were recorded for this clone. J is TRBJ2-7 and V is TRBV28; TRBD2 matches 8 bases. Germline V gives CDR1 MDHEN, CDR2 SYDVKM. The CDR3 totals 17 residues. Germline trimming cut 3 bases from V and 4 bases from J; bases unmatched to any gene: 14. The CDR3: CASSFGSFAGGGYEQYF. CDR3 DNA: TGTGCCAGCAGTTTCGGTTCTTTCGCGGGGGGCGGGTACGAGCAGTACTTC.

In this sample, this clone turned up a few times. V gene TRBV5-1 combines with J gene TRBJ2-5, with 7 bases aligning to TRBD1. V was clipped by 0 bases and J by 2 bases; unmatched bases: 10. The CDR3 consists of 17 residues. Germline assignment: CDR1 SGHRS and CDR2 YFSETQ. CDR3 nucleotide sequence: TGCGCCAGCAGCTTGGGTCCGAGAGGGACAGTACAAGAGACCCAGTACTTC. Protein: CASSLGPRGTVQETQYF.

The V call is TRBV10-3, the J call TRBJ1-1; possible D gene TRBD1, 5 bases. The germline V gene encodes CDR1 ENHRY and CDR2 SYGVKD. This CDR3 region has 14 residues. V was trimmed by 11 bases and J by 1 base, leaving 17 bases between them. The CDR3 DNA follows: TGTGCCTGCGGGGGGAGGCTGGGGAACACTGAAGCTTTCTTT. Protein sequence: CACGGRLGNTEAFF.

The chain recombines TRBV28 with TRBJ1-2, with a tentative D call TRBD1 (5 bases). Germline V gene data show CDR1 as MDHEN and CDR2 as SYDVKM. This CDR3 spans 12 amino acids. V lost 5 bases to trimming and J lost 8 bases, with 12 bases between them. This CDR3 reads CASSLRGGGYTF. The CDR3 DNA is TGTGCCAGCAGTCTCCGGGGGGGAGGCTACACCTTC.

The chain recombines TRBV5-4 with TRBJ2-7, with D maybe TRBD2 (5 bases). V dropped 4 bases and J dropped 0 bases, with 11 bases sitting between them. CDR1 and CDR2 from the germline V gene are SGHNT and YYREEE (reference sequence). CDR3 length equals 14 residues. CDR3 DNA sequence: TGTGCCAGCAGCCGTTCGGGGAACTCCTACGAGCAGTACTTC. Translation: CASSRSGNSYEQYF.

The CDR3 protein is CASSGSGNSPLHF. The CDR3 nucleotides are TGCGCCAGCAGTGGGAGCGGAAATTCACCCCTCCACTTT. The chain links TRBV10-2 to TRBJ1-6; D remains unclear. The V gene lost 4 bases and the J gene lost 7 bases, with 8 bases spanning the gap. Germline values: CDR1 WSHSY, CDR2 SAAADI. The length of the CDR3 is 13 residues.

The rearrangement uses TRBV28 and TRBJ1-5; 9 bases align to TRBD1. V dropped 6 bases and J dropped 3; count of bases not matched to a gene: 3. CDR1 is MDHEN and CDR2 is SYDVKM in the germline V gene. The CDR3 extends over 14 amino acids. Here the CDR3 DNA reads TGTGCCAGCAGGGGGACAGGGAACAATCAGCCCCAGCATTTT. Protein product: CASRGTGNNQPQHF.

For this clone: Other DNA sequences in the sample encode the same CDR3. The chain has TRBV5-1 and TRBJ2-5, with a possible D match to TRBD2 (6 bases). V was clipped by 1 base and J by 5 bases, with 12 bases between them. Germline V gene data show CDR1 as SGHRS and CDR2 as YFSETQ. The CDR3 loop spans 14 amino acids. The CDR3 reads CASSLRGLGETQYF. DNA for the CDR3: TGCGCCAGCAGCTTGCGGGGACTTGGGGAGACCCAGTACTTC. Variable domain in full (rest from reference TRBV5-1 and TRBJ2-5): KAGVTQTPRYLIKTRGQQVTLSCSPISGHRSVSWYQQTPGQGLQFLFEYFSETQRNKGNFPGRFSGRQFSNSRSEMNVSTLELGDSALYLCASSLRGLGETQYFGPGTRLLVL.

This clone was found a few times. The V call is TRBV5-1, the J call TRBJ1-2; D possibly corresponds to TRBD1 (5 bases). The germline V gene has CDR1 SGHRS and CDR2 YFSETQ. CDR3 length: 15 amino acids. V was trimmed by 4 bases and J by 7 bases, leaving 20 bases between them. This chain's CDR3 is CASSLILGGALGYTF. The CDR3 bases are TGCGCCAGCAGCCTAATCCTCGGTGGGGCACTTGGCTACACCTTC. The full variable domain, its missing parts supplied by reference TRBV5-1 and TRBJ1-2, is KAGVTQTPRYLIKTRGQQVTLSCSPISGHRSVSWYQQTPGQGLQFLFEYFSETQRNKGNFPGRFSGRQFSNSRSEMNVSTLELGDSALYLCASSLILGGALGYTFGSGTRLTVV.

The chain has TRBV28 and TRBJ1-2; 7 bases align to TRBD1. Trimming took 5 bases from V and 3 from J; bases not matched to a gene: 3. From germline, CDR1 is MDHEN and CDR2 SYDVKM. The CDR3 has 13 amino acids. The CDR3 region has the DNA TGTGCCAGCAGTCTCGACAGGGACTATGGCTACACCTTC. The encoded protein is CASSLDRDYGYTF.

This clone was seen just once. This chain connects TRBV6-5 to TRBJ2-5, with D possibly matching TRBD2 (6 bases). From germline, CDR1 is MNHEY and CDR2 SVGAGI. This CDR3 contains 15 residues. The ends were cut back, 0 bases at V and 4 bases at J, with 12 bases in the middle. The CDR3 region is CASSYSEGFRETQYF. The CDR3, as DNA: TGTGCCAGCAGTTACTCGGAGGGTTTTCGAGAGACCCAGTACTTC.

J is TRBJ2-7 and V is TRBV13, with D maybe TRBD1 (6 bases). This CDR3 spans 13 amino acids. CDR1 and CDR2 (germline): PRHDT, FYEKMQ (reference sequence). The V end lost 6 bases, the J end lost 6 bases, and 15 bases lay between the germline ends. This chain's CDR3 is CASRPSGDLEQYF. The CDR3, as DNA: TGTGCCAGCAGGCCTTCAGGGGACCTCGAGCAGTACTTC. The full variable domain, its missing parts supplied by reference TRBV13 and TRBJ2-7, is AAGVIQSPRHLIKEKRETATLKCYPIPRHDTVYWYQQGPGQDPQFLISFYEKMQSDKGSIPDRFSAQQFSDYHSELNMSSLELGDSALYFCASRPSGDLEQYFGPGTRLTVT.

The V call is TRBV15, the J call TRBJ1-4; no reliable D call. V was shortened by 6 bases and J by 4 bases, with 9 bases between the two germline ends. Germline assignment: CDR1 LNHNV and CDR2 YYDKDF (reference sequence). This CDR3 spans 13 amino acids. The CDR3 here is CATRSTDNEKLFF. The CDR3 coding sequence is TGTGCCACCAGGTCAACAGATAATGAAAAACTGTTTTTT.

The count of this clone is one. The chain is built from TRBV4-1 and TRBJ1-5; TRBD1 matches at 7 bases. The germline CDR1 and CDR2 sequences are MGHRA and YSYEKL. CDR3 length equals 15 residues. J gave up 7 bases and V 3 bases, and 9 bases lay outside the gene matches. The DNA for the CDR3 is TGCGCCAGCAGCCAGGTGACAGGGTACGAGCAGCCCCAGCATTTT. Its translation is CASSQVTGYEQPQHF.

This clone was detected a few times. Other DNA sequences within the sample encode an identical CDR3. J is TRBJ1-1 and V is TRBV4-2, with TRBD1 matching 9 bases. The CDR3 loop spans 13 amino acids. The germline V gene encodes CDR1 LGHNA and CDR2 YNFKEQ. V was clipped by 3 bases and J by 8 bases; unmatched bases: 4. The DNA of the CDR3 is TGTGCCAGCAGCCAGGACAGGGGCACAGAAGCTTTCTTT. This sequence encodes CASSQDRGTEAFF.

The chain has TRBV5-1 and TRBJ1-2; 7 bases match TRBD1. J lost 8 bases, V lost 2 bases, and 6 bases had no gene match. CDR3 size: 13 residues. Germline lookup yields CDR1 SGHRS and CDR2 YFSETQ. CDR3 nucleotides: TGCGCCAGCAGCTTAGGGGGCGGACGGGGCTACACCTTC. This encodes CASSLGGGRGYTF.

The CDR3 here is CASSKARTGSPTSGEQYF. The DNA of the CDR3 is TGTGCCAGCAGCAAAGCCCGGACAGGATCACCTACCAGTGGGGAGCAGTACTTC. The chain carries TRBV21-1 and TRBJ2-7; TRBD1, the table's D call, lacks a check against the DNA. TRBV21-1 is labeled a pseudogene. The CDR3 loop spans 18 amino acids.

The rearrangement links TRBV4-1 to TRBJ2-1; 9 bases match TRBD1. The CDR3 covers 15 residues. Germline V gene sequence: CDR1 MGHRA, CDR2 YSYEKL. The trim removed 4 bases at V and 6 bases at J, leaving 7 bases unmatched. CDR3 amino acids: CASSPQQGAVNEQFF. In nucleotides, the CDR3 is TGCGCCAGCAGCCCACAACAGGGGGCGGTCAATGAGCAGTTCTTC.